This T cell receptor beta chain was observed in a study of control samples from healthy donors and cancer patients. Here immunoSEQ multiplex PCR was the method, and the copy in TCRdb shows in-frame clones only, minus some. The sample lists tens of thousands of clones, about nine tenths occurring once. The CDR3 has 13 residues. V lost 5 bases to trimming and J lost 0 bases, with 10 bases between them. The germline CDR1 and CDR2 sequences are GTSNPN and SVGIG (reference sequence). V is TRBV30 and J is TRBJ1-1, with D possibly being TRBD1 (6 bases). The source of this sequence is a man aged 45-65 years in good health. Specimen: blood. The CDR3 spells CAWRGQMNTEAFF. In nucleotides, the CDR3 is TGTGCCTGGCGAGGACAGATGAACACTGAAGCTTTCTTT. The whole variable domain, remainder taken from reference TRBV30 and TRBJ1-1, is SQTIHQWPATLVQPVGSPLSLECTVEGTSNPNLYWYRQAAGRGLQLLFYSVGIGQISSEVPQNLSASRPQDRQFILSSKKLLLSDSGFYLCAWRGQMNTEAFFGQGTRLTVV.